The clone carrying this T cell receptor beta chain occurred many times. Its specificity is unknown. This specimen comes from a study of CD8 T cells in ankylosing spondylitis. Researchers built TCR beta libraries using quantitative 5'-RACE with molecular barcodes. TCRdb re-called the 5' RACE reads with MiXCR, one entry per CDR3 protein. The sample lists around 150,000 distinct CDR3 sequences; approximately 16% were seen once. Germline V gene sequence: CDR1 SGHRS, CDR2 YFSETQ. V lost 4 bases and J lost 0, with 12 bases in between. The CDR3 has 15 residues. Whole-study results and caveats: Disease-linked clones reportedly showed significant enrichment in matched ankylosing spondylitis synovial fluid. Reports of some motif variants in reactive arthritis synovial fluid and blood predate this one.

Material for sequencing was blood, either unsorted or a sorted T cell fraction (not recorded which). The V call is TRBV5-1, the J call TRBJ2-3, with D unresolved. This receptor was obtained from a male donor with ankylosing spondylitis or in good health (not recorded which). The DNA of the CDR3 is TGCGCCAGCAGCCCTGGCACCCCCAGCACAGATACGCAGTATTTT. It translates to CASSPGTPSTDTQYF.